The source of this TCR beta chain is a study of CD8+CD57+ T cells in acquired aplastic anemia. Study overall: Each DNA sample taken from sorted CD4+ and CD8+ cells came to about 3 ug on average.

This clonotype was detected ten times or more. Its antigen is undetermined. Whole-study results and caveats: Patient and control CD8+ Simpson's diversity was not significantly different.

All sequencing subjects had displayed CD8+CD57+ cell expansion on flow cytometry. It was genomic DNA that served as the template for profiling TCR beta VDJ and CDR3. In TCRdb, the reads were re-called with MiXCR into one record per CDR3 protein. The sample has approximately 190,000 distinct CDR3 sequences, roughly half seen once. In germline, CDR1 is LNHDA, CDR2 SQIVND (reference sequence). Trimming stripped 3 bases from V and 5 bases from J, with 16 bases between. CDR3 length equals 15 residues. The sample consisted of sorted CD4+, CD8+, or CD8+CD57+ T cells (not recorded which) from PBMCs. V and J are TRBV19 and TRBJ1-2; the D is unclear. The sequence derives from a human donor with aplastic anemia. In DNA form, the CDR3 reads TGTGCCAGTAGTATCGGTGTTGGGAGTGGGTATGGCTACACCTTC. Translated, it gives CASSIGVGSGYGYTF.